These 12 T cell receptor beta chains were sequenced from one sample in a study of CD8 T cells in ankylosing spondylitis. No antigen has been assigned to these receptors. A single record per CDR3 protein comes from TCRdb applying MiXCR to the 5' RACE reads. This table has hundreds of thousands of distinct CDR3 sequences, roughly 17% appearing once. Regarding the study as a whole: Ankylosing spondylitis blood appeared to be characterized by a TCR beta motif of several highly homologous variants.

The sequencing input was blood, either unsorted or a sorted T cell fraction (not recorded which). The receptors derive from a male donor with ankylosing spondylitis.

This clonotype was recorded a few times. The chain recombines TRBV5-1 with TRBJ2-2; 7 nucleotides align to TRBD2. Unmatched junction bases numbered 13, after V lost 6 bases and J lost 5 bases. The CDR3 contains 16 residues. Germline assignment: CDR1 SGHRS and CDR2 YFSETQ. CDR3 amino acids: CASTALAGVGTGELFF. CDR3 coding DNA: TGCGCCAGCACCGCTTTGGCGGGAGTAGGGACCGGGGAGCTGTTTTTT. Using reference TRBV5-1 and TRBJ2-2 for the parts outside the CDR3, the full variable domain is KAGVTQTPRYLIKTRGQQVTLSCSPISGHRSVSWYQQTPGQGLQFLFEYFSETQRNKGNFPGRFSGRQFSNSRSEMNVSTLELGDSALYLCASTALAGVGTGELFFGEGSRLTVL.

This clonotype has just a few counts. V and J are TRBV20-1 and TRBJ2-2; weak D call: TRBD2 (5 bases). V lost 1 base to trimming and J lost 4 bases, with 13 bases between them. This CDR3 comprises 15 residues. CDR1 DFQATT and CDR2 SNEGSKA come from the germline V gene (reference sequence). The CDR3 region is CSARVDGIGTGELFF. The CDR3 bases are TGCAGTGCTAGAGTAGACGGGATCGGCACCGGGGAGCTGTTTTTT.

J is TRBJ2-5 and V is TRBV5-5, with D perhaps matching TRBD2 (5 bases). The CDR3 consists of 15 residues. Deletions cut 0 bases from V and 5 bases from J, with 14 bases between. CDR1 and CDR2 from the germline V gene are SGHKS and YYEKEE (reference sequence). The CDR3 sequence is CASSLEASRGETQYF. The CDR3, as DNA: TGTGCCAGCAGCTTGGAGGCCAGCCGAGGGGAGACCCAGTACTTC.

V usage is TRBV12-3 or TRBV12-4 and J usage is TRBJ2-7; 7 bases are a match to TRBD2. The ends lost 0 bases at V and 3 bases at J; junction bases unmatched: 14. The CDR3 totals 18 residues. CDR3 in DNA: TGTGCCAGCAGTTTAGCCGCGCGAGGTCTAGCGGTGCACTACGAGCAGTACTTC. This encodes CASSLAARGLAVHYEQYF.

This clonotype was seen a few times. The chain links TRBV5-1 to TRBJ1-2; 8 bases fit TRBD1. The CDR3 contains 14 residues. Germline V lookup: CDR1 SGHRS, CDR2 YFSETQ. V was pared by 4 bases and J by 8 bases, with 10 bases of the junction left unmatched. The CDR3, as DNA: TGCGCCAGCAGCCCCGAGACAGGGGCGCGAGGCTACACCTTC. Amino acid sequence: CASSPETGARGYTF.

This clonotype was detected a few times. The rearrangement uses TRBV5-1 and TRBJ1-5; D not certain. This CDR3 region has 16 residues. CDR1 and CDR2 (germline): SGHRS, YFSETQ. Trimming took off 0 bases at V and 0 bases at J, with 10 bases between the two ends. The CDR3 protein is CASSLDARSSNQPQHF. As DNA, the CDR3 is TGCGCCAGCAGCTTGGATGCCCGGAGTAGCAATCAGCCCCAGCATTTT.

This clonotype was seen repeatedly, ten times or more. The chain joins TRBV6-5 to TRBJ1-2; D remains ambiguous. V dropped 0 bases and J dropped 0 bases, with 11 bases sitting between them. The germline V gene encodes CDR1 MNHEY and CDR2 SVGAGI. The CDR3 runs 16 residues. The CDR3 region is CASSYSFAGANYGYTF. The CDR3 region has the DNA TGTGCCAGCAGTTACTCGTTTGCAGGAGCTAACTATGGCTACACCTTC.

V is TRBV5-8 and J is TRBJ2-2, with 7 bases aligning to TRBD1. The CDR3 contains 17 residues. V gave up 4 bases and J gave up 1 base; unmatched junction bases: 10. The germline CDR1 and CDR2 sequences are SGHTS and YDEGEE. The CDR3 loop is CASSHPYRGRNTGELFF. CDR3 coding DNA: TGTGCCAGCAGCCATCCCTACAGGGGAAGGAACACCGGGGAGCTGTTTTTT.

This clonotype occurred many times. The CDR3 region is CASSFKTEQFF. The CDR3 DNA reads as TGTGCCAGCAGTTTCAAGACTGAGCAGTTCTTC. The gene calls are TRBV12-3 or TRBV12-4 and TRBJ2-1; D is ambiguous. This CDR3 spans 11 amino acids. Trimming shortened V by 3 bases and J by 9 bases, and 6 bases separated the two germline ends.

The J gene is TRBJ1-1, the V gene TRBV28, with D possibly being TRBD1 (6 bases). This CDR3 spans 16 amino acids. Germline values: CDR1 MDHEN, CDR2 SYDVKM. Trimming cost V 5 bases and J 0 bases, with 16 bases left between them. The CDR3 loop is CASSGFPRGLNTEAFF. Written as DNA, the CDR3 is TGTGCCAGCAGTGGCTTCCCCAGGGGCTTGAACACTGAAGCTTTCTTT.

This clonotype was counted between two and nine times. The rearrangement links TRBV12-3 or TRBV12-4 to TRBJ1-6; 10 nucleotides align to TRBD1. The length of the CDR3 is 14 residues. Trimming took 5 bases from V and 7 from J; bases not matched to a gene: 2. As DNA, the CDR3 is TGTGCCAGCAGTCGGGGACAGGGGAATTCACCCCTCCACTTT. This sequence encodes CASSRGQGNSPLHF.

This clonotype was observed many times. This rearrangement joins TRBV2 to TRBJ1-5; D gene uncertain. The CDR3 sequence is 12 residues long. Germline values: CDR1 SNHLY, CDR2 FYNNEI. V lost 4 bases and J 0 bases, leaving 1 base between the germline ends. CDR3 sequence reads: CASSASNQPQHF. CDR3 DNA: TGTGCCAGCAGTGCTAGCAATCAGCCCCAGCATTTT.